One sample yielded the 18 T cell receptor beta chains listed below, sequenced in a study of beta chain features in type 1 diabetes. Notes on the study in general: Significant though moderate, a shortening of TCRB CDR3s appeared in all four CD4+ subsets of Type 1 diabetes patients.

No antigens are known for them. Isolated RNA was reverse transcribed in full, so expressed TCRB transcripts were sequenced. Data came from immunoSEQ multiplex PCR; TCRdb stores just in-frame clones and leaves some out. The sample lists about 170,000 clones; less than 10% were seen once. The specimen was central memory CD4+ T cells from blood. These receptors were obtained from a young man with type 1 diabetes.

This clone was detected only a few times. The rearrangement joins TRBV30 to TRBJ1-5; no reliable D call. Germline CDR1 is GTSNPN and CDR2 is SVGIG (reference sequence). The CDR3 extends over 13 amino acids. V lost 1 base and J lost 5, with 9 bases in between. Here the CDR3 DNA reads TGTGCCTGGAGTGCGGGGAGCGATCAGCCCCAGCATTTT. It specifies CAWSAGSDQPQHF. The full variable domain, its missing parts supplied by reference TRBV30 and TRBJ1-5, is SQTIHQWPATLVQPVGSPLSLECTVEGTSNPNLYWYRQAAGRGLQLLFYSVGIGQISSEVPQNLSASRPQDRQFILSSKKLLLSDSGFYLCAWSAGSDQPQHFGDGTRLSIL.

This rearrangement joins TRBV30 to TRBJ2-1, with D perhaps given as TRBD1 or TRBD2 (10 bases each). Germline CDR1 GTSNPN, CDR2 SVGIG (reference sequence). The CDR3 totals 14 residues. The germline V and J ends were trimmed by 7 bases and 9 bases, with 22 bases remaining between them. CDR3 region: CAYDRGLAGAEQFF. For the CDR3, the DNA is TGTGCCTACGACAGGGGGCTAGCGGGGGCTGAGCAGTTCTTC.

This CDR3 reads CASTLAGGGEQYF. CDR3 in DNA: TGTGCCAGTACCCTAGCGGGAGGTGGCGAGCAGTACTTC. The J gene is TRBJ2-7, the V gene TRBV19; 11 bases line up with TRBD2. Germline trimming cut 7 bases from V and 6 bases from J; bases unmatched to any gene: 5. Germline V gene lookup returns CDR1 LNHDA and CDR2 SQIVND (reference sequence). This CDR3 is built from 13 residues.

This clone has more than one count but fewer than ten. The chain joins TRBV6-5 to TRBJ2-7; TRBD2 is a possible D gene (6 bases). The CDR3 consists of 14 residues. The V end was cut by 2 bases, the J end by 3 bases, with 11 bases between. Germline CDR1 MNHEY, CDR2 SVGAGI. CDR3 amino acids: CASSYGGESYEQYF. The CDR3 nucleotides are TGTGCCAGCAGTTACGGCGGGGAAAGCTACGAGCAGTACTTC.

This clone was counted only a few times. The genes are TRBV29-1 and TRBJ1-1, with 9 bases matching TRBD1. The trim removed 8 bases at V and 1 base at J, leaving 2 bases unmatched. This CDR3 has 12 amino acids. The germline V gene has CDR1 SQVTM and CDR2 ANQGSEA. CDR3 residues: CSTGQGNTEAFF. The CDR3, as DNA: TGCAGCACGGGACAGGGGAACACTGAAGCTTTCTTT.

As concerns this clone: The same CDR3 is also encoded by other DNA sequences in this sample. V usage is TRBV11-2 and J usage is TRBJ2-5, with a weak D call TRBD2 (6 bases). The V gene lost 7 bases and the J gene lost 4 bases, with 13 bases spanning the gap. Germline CDR1 is SGHAT and CDR2 is FQNNGV. The CDR3 length is 13 residues. This CDR3 is CASTPGGGETQYF. For the CDR3, the DNA is TGTGCCAGCACCCCCGGGGGAGGAGAGACCCAGTACTTC.

This clone turned up a few times. CDR3 nucleotide sequence: TGTGCCAGCAGCTTGACAGGTCTGAACACTGAAGCTTTCTTT. Translating gives CASSLTGLNTEAFF. This chain links TRBV11-2 with TRBJ1-1, with D tentatively TRBD1 (6 bases). Germline V CDR1 and CDR2: SGHAT, FQNNGV. The CDR3 is 14 residues long. The ends were cut back, 3 bases at V and 0 bases at J, with 8 bases in the middle.

This clone was seen more than once but under ten times. The chain links TRBV2 to TRBJ1-2; D call uncertain. Germline-derived CDR1 and CDR2 are SNHLY and FYNNEI. This CDR3 has 13 residues. Trimming left V 4 bases short and J 0 bases short, with 6 bases between. The CDR3 loop reads CASSGQANYGYTF. The CDR3, as DNA: TGTGCCAGCAGTGGACAAGCTAACTATGGCTACACCTTC.

The V call is TRBV5-1, the J call TRBJ2-7; tentative D call: TRBD2 (6 bases). Per the germline V gene, CDR1 is SGHRS and CDR2 is YFSETQ. Trimming took 5 bases from V and 5 from J, leaving 20 bases between them. The CDR3 contains 15 residues. CDR3 loop: CASRERPGTFDEQYF. CDR3 in DNA: TGCGCCAGCAGGGAGCGACCGGGGACTTTCGACGAGCAGTACTTC.

A few counts support this clone. This chain links TRBV11-2 with TRBJ2-7, with 8 bases matching TRBD1. Trimming at V came to 7 bases and at J to 0 bases, leaving 8 bases not matched to a gene. This CDR3 is 15 amino acids long. The V gene's germline CDR1 is SGHAT and CDR2 FQNNGV. The CDR3 DNA reads TGTGCCAGCACCTACACACAGGGGGACTCCTACGAGCAGTACTTC. It translates to CASTYTQGDSYEQYF.

CDR3 nucleotide sequence: TGTGCCAGCAGCTTACAGGGTCCGGAGACCCAGTACTTC. Translating it yields CASSLQGPETQYF. The chain recombines TRBV25-1 with TRBJ2-5, with D maybe TRBD1 (6 bases). Germline V gene lookup returns CDR1 MGHDK and CDR2 SYGVNS. The CDR3 spans 13 residues. V lost 6 bases to trimming and J lost 5 bases, with 13 bases between them.

This sequence joins TRBV2 and TRBJ2-7; a possible D gene is TRBD2 (6 bases). The CDR3 loop spans 12 amino acids. Germline lookup yields CDR1 SNHLY and CDR2 FYNNEI. V was shortened by 8 bases and J by 4 bases, with 12 bases between the two germline ends. The chain's CDR3 is CASQKSGYEQYF. CDR3 bases: TGTGCCAGCCAAAAGAGCGGGTACGAGCAGTACTTC.

The J gene is TRBJ2-5, the V gene TRBV11-2; D is uncertain. This CDR3 spans 14 amino acids. In germline, CDR1 is SGHAT, CDR2 FQNNGV. V lost 1 base to trimming and J lost 1 base, with 7 bases between them. The CDR3 DNA is TGTGCCAGCAGCTTAGGTGGAGTCCAAGAGACCCAGTACTTC. It is translated as CASSLGGVQETQYF. Looking up the rest from reference TRBV11-2 and TRBJ2-5 gives the full variable domain: EAGVAQSPRYKIIEKRQSVAFWCNPISGHATLYWYQQILGQGPKLLIQFQNNGVVDDSQLPKDRFSAERLKGVDSTLKIQPAKLEDSAVYLCASSLGGVQETQYFGPGTRLLVL.

The chain has TRBV7-2 and TRBJ2-5, with 10 positions matching TRBD2. The trim removed 3 bases at V and 5 bases at J, leaving 6 bases unmatched. CDR1 is SGHTA and CDR2 is FQGNSA in the germline V gene. This CDR3 is 15 amino acids long. CDR3 sequence reads: CASSFTGTSEETQYF. CDR3 in DNA: TGTGCCAGCAGCTTTACCGGGACTAGCGAGGAGACCCAGTACTTC.

This clone has only a few counts. The rearrangement links TRBV18 to TRBJ2-2, with TRBD1 matching over 8 bases. There are 16 residues in the CDR3. With V trimmed by 3 bases and J by 6 bases, 9 bases remained unmatched. The V gene's germline CDR1 is KGHSH and CDR2 LQKENI. The CDR3 region has the DNA TGTGCCAGCTCACCCCCGGGACAGGCATATGCCGGGGAGCTGTTTTTT. Its protein is CASSPPGQAYAGELFF.

The V call is TRBV4-2, the J call TRBJ2-5; tentatively, D is TRBD1 (6 bases). V gave up 5 bases and J gave up 1 base, with 8 bases separating them. The CDR3 consists of 13 residues. Germline CDR1 reads LGHNA; CDR2 reads YNFKEQ. CDR3 coding DNA: TGTGCCAGCAGCGGGACATTCCAAGAGACCCAGTACTTC. It specifies CASSGTFQETQYF.

Only a few counts were recorded for this clone. The chain has TRBV5-1 and TRBJ2-1; D is unclear. The CDR3 is 15 residues long. CDR1 SGHRS and CDR2 YFSETQ come from the germline V gene. V lost 0 bases, J lost 0 bases, and 7 bases lay in between. Here the CDR3 DNA reads TGCGCCAGCAGCTTGGTCCAGCGCTCCTACAATGAGCAGTTCTTC. This sequence encodes CASSLVQRSYNEQFF.

In its sample, this clone was seen a few times. The chain couples TRBV7-8 to TRBJ2-5; D not resolved. The CDR3 length is 11 residues. The germline gives CDR1 SGHVS, CDR2 FQNEAQ. V lost 5 bases and J lost 3, with 4 bases in between. The CDR3 is CASSREETQYF. Here the CDR3 DNA reads TGTGCCAGCAGCCGGGAAGAGACCCAGTACTTC.